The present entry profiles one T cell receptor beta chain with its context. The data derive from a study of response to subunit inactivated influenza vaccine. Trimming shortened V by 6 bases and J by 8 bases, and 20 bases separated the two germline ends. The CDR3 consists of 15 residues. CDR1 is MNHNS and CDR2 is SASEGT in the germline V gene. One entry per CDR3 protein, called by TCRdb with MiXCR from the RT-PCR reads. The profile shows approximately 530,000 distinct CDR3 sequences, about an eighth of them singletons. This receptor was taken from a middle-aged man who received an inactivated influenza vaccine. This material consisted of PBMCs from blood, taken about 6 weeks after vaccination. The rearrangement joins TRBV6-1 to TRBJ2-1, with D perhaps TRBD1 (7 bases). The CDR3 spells CASSPGGTAFYEQFF. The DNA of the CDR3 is TGTGCCAGCAGCCCCGGCGGGACAGCCTTTTATGAGCAGTTCTTC.